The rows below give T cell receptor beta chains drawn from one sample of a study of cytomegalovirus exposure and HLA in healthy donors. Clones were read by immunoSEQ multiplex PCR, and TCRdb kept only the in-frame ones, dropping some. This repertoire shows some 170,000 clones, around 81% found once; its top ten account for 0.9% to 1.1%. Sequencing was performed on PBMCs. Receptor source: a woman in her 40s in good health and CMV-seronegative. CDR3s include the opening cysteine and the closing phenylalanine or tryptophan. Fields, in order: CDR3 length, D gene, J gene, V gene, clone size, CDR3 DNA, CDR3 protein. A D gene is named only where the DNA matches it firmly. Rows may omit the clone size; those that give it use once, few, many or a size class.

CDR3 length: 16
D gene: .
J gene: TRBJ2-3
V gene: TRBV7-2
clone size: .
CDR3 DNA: TGTGCCAGCAGCTCCACACCACTACCGTGGACAGATACGCAGTATTTT
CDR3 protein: CASSSTPLPWTDTQYF

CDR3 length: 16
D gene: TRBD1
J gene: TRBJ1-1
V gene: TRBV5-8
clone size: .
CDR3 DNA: TGTGCCAGCAGCCCGTGGCGGACAGGAGAGAACACTGAAGCTTTCTTT
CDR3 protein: CASSPWRTGENTEAFF

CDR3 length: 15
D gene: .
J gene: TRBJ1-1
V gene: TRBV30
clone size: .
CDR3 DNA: TGTGCCTGGAGTCCGGGGGGCACGGGGAACACTGAAGCTTTCTTT
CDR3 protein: CAWSPGGTGNTEAFF

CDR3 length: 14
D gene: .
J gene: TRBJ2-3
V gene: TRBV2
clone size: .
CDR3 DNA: TGTGCCAGCACCCCACTATCTAGCACAGATACGCAGTATTTT
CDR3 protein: CASTPLSSTDTQYF

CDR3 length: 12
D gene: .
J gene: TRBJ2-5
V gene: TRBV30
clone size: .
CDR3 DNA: TGTGCCTGGAGTCAAACAGAGGAGACCCAGTACTTC
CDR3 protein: CAWSQTEETQYF

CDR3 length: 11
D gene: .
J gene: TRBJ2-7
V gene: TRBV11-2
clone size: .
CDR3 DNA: TGTGCCAGCAGCTTAGCGTACGAGCAGTACTTC
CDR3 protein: CASSLAYEQYF

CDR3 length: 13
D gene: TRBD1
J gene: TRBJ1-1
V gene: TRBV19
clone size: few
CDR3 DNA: TGTGCCAGTAGTGAACAGGGGGGAACTGAAGCTTTCTTT
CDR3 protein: CASSEQGGTEAFF

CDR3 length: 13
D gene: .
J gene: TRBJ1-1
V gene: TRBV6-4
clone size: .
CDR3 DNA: TGTGCCAGCAGACGGGTGGAGGGCACTGAAGCTTTCTTT
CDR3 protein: CASRRVEGTEAFF

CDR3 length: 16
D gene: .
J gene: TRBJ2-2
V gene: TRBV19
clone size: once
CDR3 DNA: TGTGCCAGTAGTATGGAAGGACTCAGCTTGGGCGGGGAGCTGTTTTTT
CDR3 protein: CASSMEGLSLGGELFF

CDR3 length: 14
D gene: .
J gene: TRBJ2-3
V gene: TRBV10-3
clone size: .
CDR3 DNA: TGTGCCCTCAGGTCGGGAGCTTCTGGGGATACGCAGTATTTT
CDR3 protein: CALRSGASGDTQYF

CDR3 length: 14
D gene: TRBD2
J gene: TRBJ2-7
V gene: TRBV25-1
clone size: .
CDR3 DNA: TGTGCCAGCGCCGGGGGGGCCAGCTCCTACGAGCAGTACTTC
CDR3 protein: CASAGGASSYEQYF

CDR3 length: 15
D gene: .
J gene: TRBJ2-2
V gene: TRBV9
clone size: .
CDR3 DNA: TGTGCCAGCAGCATCGGCCGGGTGAACACCGGGGAGCTGTTTTTT
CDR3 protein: CASSIGRVNTGELFF

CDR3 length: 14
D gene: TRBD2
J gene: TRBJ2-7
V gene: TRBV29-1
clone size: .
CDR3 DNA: TGCAGCGTTGAAGATCAGGGAGGGTCCTACGAGCAGTACTTC
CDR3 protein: CSVEDQGGSYEQYF